One and the same sample provided the 13 T cell receptor beta chains below, sequenced in a study of blood T cells in healthy people across ages. Combining a sample-barcoded 5' primer with a J-beta primer mix, a second PCR ran for 7 to 11 cycles. One entry per CDR3 protein results from TCRdb running MiXCR on the 5' RACE reads. The table shows some 1,800,000 distinct CDR3 sequences, with about two fifths occurring only once. The source material was blood. The receptors here all came from a human donor in good health.

J is TRBJ1-6 and V is TRBV6-4; D possibly corresponds to TRBD1 (6 bases). The CDR3 contains 13 residues. Germline V gives CDR1 MRHNA, CDR2 SNTAGT. V lost 4 bases and J 9 bases, leaving 10 bases between the germline ends. DNA of the CDR3: TGTGCCAGCAGTGCCGGACAGAGTTCACCCCTCCACTTT. This sequence encodes CASSAGQSSPLHF.

This rearrangement joins TRBV7-2 to TRBJ2-6, with D unclear. This CDR3 is 17 amino acids long. Germline lookup yields CDR1 SGHTA and CDR2 FQGNSA. V was cut by 1 base and J by 3 bases, with 13 bases left in between. CDR3 region: CASSLEIMWGGANVLTF. The CDR3 DNA is TGTGCCAGCAGCTTAGAGATTATGTGGGGTGGGGCCAACGTCCTGACTTTC.

As concerns this clonotype: Its ends do not fully match the called genes, so a read error is possible. The chain recombines TRBV28 with TRBJ2-5; 7 positions agree with TRBD1. Germline loops: CDR1 MDHEN, CDR2 SYDVKM. CDR3 size: 14 residues. The CDR3 is CTSSDRVYQETQYF. Written as DNA, the CDR3 is TGTACCAGCAGTGACAGGGTGTACCAAGAGACCCAGTACTTC.

CDR3 sequence (DNA): TGTGCCAGCAGTATGAGGAGGGGCCCATCGGGCAATGAGCAGTTCTTC. Translated, it gives CASSMRRGPSGNEQFF. The chain recombines TRBV6-6 with TRBJ2-1, with a weak D call TRBD2 (6 bases). V was cut by 5 bases and J by 6 bases, with 20 bases left in between. Germline CDR1 and CDR2: MNHNY and SVGAGI (reference sequence). The CDR3 has 16 residues.

As concerns this clonotype: The CDR3 carries no conserved terminal phenylalanine or tryptophan, so it likely arises from a read error. The chain is built from TRBV20-1 and TRBJ2-3; the match to TRBD1 covers 7 bases. In germline, CDR1 is DFQATT, CDR2 SNEGSKA (reference sequence). The CDR3 has 13 amino acids. CDR3 residues: CSEQGERIDTQYV. In nucleotides, the CDR3 is TGCAGCGAGCAGGGGGAACGGATAGATACGCAGTATGTT.

The gene calls are TRBV12-3 or TRBV12-4 and TRBJ2-1; 8 nucleotides line up with TRBD2. V was pared by 6 bases and J by 10 bases, with 14 bases of the junction left unmatched. The length of the CDR3 is 15 residues. The CDR3 DNA sequence: TGTGCCAGCAGCCCGCGGGGGGTAGCACTTTCGGAGCAGTTCTTC. This sequence encodes CASSPRGVALSEQFF.

The chain joins TRBV6-5 to TRBJ2-4; TRBD1 is a possible D gene (6 bases). Germline V lookup: CDR1 MNHEY, CDR2 SVGAGI. The CDR3 is 17 amino acids. V lost 4 bases and J lost 3, with 19 bases in between. The CDR3 region is CASSSRVQGFVKNIQYF. As DNA, the CDR3 is TGTGCCAGCAGTTCTCGGGTACAGGGTTTCGTCAAAAACATTCAGTACTTC.

This clonotype has at least ten counts. The V and J genes are TRBV20-1 and TRBJ2-7; 8 bases are shared with TRBD2. The length of the CDR3 is 15 residues. Germline trimming cut 2 bases from V and 4 bases from J; bases unmatched to any gene: 10. Germline CDR1 is DFQATT and CDR2 is SNEGSKA (reference sequence). This CDR3 reads CSARWAERGTYEQYF. CDR3 nucleotides: TGCAGTGCTAGATGGGCCGAGCGGGGGACGTACGAGCAGTACTTC.

V and J are TRBV20-1 and TRBJ1-1, with 10 bases identical to TRBD1. V was pared by 0 bases and J by 4 bases, with 5 bases of the junction left unmatched. Germline V gene lookup returns CDR1 DFQATT and CDR2 SNEGSKA (reference sequence). The CDR3 sequence is 15 residues long. CDR3: CSAREDRGRGTEAFF. The CDR3 DNA sequence: TGCAGTGCTAGAGAGGACAGGGGGAGAGGCACTGAAGCTTTCTTT.

CDR3: CASSQGLSAYNEQFF. DNA of the CDR3: TGCGCCAGCAGCCAAGGATTGTCGGCCTACAATGAGCAGTTCTTC. The V call is TRBV4-3, the J call TRBJ2-1; D is ambiguous. Trimming removed 1 base at V and 2 bases at J, with 9 bases between. Germline loops: CDR1 LGHNA, CDR2 YSLEER. The CDR3 contains 15 residues.

The chain joins TRBV7-2 to TRBJ2-7; D uncertain. The V and J ends lost 2 bases and 4 bases respectively, with 12 bases between them. Germline values: CDR1 SGHTA, CDR2 FQGNSA. There are 14 residues in the CDR3. DNA for the CDR3: TGTGCCAGCAGCTTAATCCCCAGATATTACGAGCAGTACTTC. It codes for CASSLIPRYYEQYF.

This clonotype was seen only a few times. The chain links TRBV4-3 to TRBJ1-2; possibly TRBD1 for D (5 bases). The ends were cut back, 1 base at V and 2 bases at J, with 14 bases in the middle. The germline CDR1 and CDR2 sequences are LGHNA and YSLEER. The CDR3 totals 16 residues. The CDR3 nucleotides read TGCGCCAGCAGCCAAGTCGGGGGAATCGGAAACTATGGCTACACCTTC. Protein sequence: CASSQVGGIGNYGYTF.

Concerning this clonotype: At one of its ends the junction is not consistent with the germline gene, which may arise from a read error. The rearrangement uses TRBV18 and TRBJ2-1; D possibly corresponds to TRBD1 (6 bases). This CDR3 region has 15 residues. CDR1 is KGHSH, CDR2 LQKENI, per germline. The CDR3 DNA reads TGTGCCAGCTCACCACTGGGTGGGGGCTACAATGAGCAGGTCTTC. It specifies CASSPLGGGYNEQVF.